This TCR beta chain was recovered during a study of OX40 agonist ivuxolimab in advanced cancers. Method: immunoSEQ multiplex PCR; TCRdb's copy keeps in-frame clones and lacks some. This sample carries 90,000 to 100,000 clones, 70% to 90% of them seen once, and the ten largest clones take over 0.65%. CDR1 and CDR2 from the germline V gene are LNHDA and SQIVND (reference sequence). The CDR3 runs to 17 residues. Trimming took 4 bases from V and 0 from J; bases not matched to a gene: 6. Sequencing was performed on CD4+ or CD8+ T cells sorted from blood, taken in a trial of the OX40 agonist ivuxolimab. The sequence came from an adult with an advanced solid tumor such as melanoma, head and neck, liver or kidney cancer. The gene calls are TRBV19 and TRBJ2-6; 7 nucleotides match TRBD1. The CDR3 reads CASSTSPGGSGANVLTF. The CDR3 bases are TGTGCCAGTAGTACATCCCCAGGGGGCTCTGGGGCCAACGTCCTGACTTTC.